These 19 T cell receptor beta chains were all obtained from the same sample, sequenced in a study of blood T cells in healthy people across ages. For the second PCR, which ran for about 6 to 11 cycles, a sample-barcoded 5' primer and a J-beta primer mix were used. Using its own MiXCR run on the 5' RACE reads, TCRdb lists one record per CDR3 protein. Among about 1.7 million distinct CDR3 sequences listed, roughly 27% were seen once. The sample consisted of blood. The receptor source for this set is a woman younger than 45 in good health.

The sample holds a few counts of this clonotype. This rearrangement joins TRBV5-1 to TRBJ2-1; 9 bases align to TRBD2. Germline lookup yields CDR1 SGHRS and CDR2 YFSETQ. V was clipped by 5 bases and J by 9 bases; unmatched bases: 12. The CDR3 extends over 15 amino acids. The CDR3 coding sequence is TGCGCCAGCAGTTCCGTAGCGGGAGTCCAGGGTGAGCAGTTCTTC. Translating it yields CASSSVAGVQGEQFF.

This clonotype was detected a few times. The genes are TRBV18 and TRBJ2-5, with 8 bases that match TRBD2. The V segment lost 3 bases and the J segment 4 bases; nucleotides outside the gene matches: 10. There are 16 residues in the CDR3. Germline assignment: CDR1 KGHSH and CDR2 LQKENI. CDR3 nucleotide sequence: TGTGCCAGCTCACCCTCTGGAGCGGGAGTGGGAGAGACCCAGTACTTC. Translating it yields CASSPSGAGVGETQYF.

The CDR3 DNA sequence: TGTGCCACCAGCAGAGATCCCTGGGGGAGTGAAAAACTGTTTTTT. It translates to CATSRDPWGSEKLFF. The chain combines TRBV15 with TRBJ1-4; tentatively, D is TRBD1 (5 bases). The V gene lost 0 bases and the J gene lost 7 bases, with 12 bases spanning the gap. This CDR3 is 15 amino acids long. The V gene's germline CDR1 is LNHNV and CDR2 YYDKDF (reference sequence).

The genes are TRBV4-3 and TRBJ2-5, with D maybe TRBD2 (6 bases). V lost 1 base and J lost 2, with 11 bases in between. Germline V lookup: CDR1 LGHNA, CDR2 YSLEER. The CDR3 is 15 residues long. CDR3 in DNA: TGCGCCAGCAGCCAAGGGTCTAGCGAACAAGAGACCCAGTACTTC. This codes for CASSQGSSEQETQYF.

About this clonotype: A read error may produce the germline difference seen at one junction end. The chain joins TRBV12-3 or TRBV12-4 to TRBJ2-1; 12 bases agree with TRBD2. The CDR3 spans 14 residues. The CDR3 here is CVSSQTSGSHEQFF. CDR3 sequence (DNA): TGTGTCAGCAGTCAGACTAGCGGGAGCCATGAGCAGTTCTTC.

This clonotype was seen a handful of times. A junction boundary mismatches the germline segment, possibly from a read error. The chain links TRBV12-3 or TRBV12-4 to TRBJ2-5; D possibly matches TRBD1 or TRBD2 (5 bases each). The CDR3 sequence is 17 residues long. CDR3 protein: CASSFAVGGPKEETQYF. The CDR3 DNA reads TGTGCCAGTAGTTTCGCAGTTGGGGGTCCTAAAGAAGAGACCCAGTACTTC.

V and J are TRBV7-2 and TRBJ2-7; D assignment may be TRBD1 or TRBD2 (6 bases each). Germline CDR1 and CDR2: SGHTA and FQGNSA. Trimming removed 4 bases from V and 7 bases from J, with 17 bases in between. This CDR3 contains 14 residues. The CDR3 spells CASSSRGAGEEQYF. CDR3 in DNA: TGTGCCAGCAGCTCCCGCGGGGCAGGGGAAGAGCAGTACTTC. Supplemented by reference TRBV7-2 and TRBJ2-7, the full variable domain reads GAGVSQSPSNKVTEKGKDVELRCDPISGHTALYWYRQSLGQGLEFLIYFQGNSAPDKSGLPSDRFSAERTGGSVSTLTIQRTQQEDSAVYLCASSSRGAGEEQYFGPGTRLTVT.

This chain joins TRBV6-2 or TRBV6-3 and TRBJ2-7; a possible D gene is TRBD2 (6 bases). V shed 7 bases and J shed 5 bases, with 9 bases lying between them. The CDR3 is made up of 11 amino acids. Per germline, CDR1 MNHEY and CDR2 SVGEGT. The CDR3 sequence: CASKRAHEQYF. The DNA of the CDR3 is TGTGCCAGCAAGCGGGCCCACGAGCAGTACTTC.

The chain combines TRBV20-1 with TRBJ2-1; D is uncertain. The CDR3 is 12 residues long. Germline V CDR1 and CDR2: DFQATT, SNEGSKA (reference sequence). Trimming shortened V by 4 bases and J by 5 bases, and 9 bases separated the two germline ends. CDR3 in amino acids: CSATPANNEQFF. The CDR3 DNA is TGCAGTGCTACGCCCGCGAACAATGAGCAGTTCTTC.

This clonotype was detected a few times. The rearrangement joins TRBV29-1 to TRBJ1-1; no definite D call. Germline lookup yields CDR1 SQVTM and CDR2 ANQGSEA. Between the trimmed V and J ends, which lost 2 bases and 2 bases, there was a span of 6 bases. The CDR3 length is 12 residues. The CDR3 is CSVERFNTEAFF. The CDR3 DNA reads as TGCAGCGTTGAAAGGTTTAACACTGAAGCTTTCTTT.

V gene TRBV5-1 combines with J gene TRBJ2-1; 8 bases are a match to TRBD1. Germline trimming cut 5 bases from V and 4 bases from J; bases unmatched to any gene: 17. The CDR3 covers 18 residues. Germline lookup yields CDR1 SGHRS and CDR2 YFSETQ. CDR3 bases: TGCGCCAGCAGATGGCCGGGGACAGGAGGGCTATCTTACAATGAGCAGTTCTTC. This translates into CASRWPGTGGLSYNEQFF.

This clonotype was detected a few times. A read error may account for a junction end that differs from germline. In DNA form, the CDR3 reads TGTGCCGGCAGCCCTCGGGACAGACACTATGGCTACACCTTC. Amino acids: CAGSPRDRHYGYTF. The J gene is TRBJ1-2, the V gene TRBV5-6; 7 bases match TRBD1. This CDR3 spans 14 amino acids. Germline V lookup: CDR1 SGHDT, CDR2 YYEEEE.

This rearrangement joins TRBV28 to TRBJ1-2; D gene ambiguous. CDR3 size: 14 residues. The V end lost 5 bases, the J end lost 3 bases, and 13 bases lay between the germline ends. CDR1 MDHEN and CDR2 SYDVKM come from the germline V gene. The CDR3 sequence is CASSDQSSDYGYTF. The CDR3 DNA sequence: TGTGCCAGCAGTGATCAAAGTTCCGACTATGGCTACACCTTC.

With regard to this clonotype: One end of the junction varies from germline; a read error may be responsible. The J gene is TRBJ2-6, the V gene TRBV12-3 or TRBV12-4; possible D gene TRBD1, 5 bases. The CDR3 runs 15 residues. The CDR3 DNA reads TGTGCCAGCAGACCTCAGGGTACTGGGGCCAACGTCCGGACTTTC. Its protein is CASRPQGTGANVRTF.

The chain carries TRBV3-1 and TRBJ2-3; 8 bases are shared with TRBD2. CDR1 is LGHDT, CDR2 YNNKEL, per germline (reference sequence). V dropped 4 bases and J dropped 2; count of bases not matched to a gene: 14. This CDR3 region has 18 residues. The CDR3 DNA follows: TGTGCCAGCAGCCCACTCGGGGTACTAGCGGAGTACACAGATACGCAGTATTTT. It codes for CASSPLGVLAEYTDTQYF.

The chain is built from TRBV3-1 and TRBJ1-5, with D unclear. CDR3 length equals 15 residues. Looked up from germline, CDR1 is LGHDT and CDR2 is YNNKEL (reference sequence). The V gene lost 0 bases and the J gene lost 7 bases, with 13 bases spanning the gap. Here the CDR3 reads CASSQDLGVRQPQHF. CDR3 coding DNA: TGTGCCAGCAGCCAAGATCTCGGGGTGAGACAGCCCCAGCATTTT.

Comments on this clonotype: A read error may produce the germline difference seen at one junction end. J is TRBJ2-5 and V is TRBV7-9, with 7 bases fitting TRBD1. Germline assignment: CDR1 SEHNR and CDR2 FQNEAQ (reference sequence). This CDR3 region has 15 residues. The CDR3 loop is CASSLVAGGQEPQYF. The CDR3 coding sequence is TGTGCCAGCAGCTTAGTAGCAGGGGGACAAGAGCCCCAGTACTTC. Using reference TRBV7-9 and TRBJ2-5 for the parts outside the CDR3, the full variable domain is DTGVSQNPRHKITKRGQNVTFRCDPISEHNRLYWYRQTLGQGPEFLTYFQNEAQLEKSRLLSDRFSAERPKGSFSTLEIQRTEQGDSAMYLCASSLVAGGQEPQYFGPGTRLLVL.

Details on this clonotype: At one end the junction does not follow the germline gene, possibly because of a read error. In DNA form, the CDR3 reads TGTGTCAGTAGTATGGGGGACAGTTTCTACGAGCAGTACTTC. This gives the protein CVSSMGDSFYEQYF. V and J are TRBV19 and TRBJ2-7, with 7 nucleotides matching TRBD1. Germline V gene lookup returns CDR1 LNHDA and CDR2 SQIVND (reference sequence). This CDR3 is 14 amino acids long. Complete variable domain (other parts from reference TRBV19 and TRBJ2-7): DGGITQSPKYLFRKEGQNVTLSCEQNLNHDAMYWYRQDPGQGLRLIYYSQIVNDFQKGDIAEGYSVSREKKESFPLTVTSAQKNPTAFYLCVSSMGDSFYEQYFGPGTRLTVT.

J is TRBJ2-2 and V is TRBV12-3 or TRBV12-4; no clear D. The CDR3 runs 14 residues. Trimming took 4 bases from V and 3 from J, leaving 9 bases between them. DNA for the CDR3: TGTGCCAGCAGTTCCTGGACGTACACCGGGGAGCTGTTTTTT. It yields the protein CASSSWTYTGELFF.